This TCR beta chain was documented in a study of T cell repertoires in cytomegalovirus infection. TCRdb re-called the reads with MiXCR, one entry per CDR3 protein. The data show under 800,000 distinct CDR3 sequences, 20% to 25% seen once. After removal of 5 bases from V and 6 bases from J, the junction contained 6 bases not matched to a gene. The CDR3 contains 13 residues. CDR1 MNHEY and CDR2 SMNVEV come from the germline V gene (reference sequence). This chain connects TRBV27 to TRBJ1-1; 7 bases map to TRBD1. This clonotype was sampled from a human donor in good health (CMV status not recorded). Some clones in this sample may be carry-over from other donors' samples. The sample consisted of CD8+ T cells from PBMCs. CDR3 DNA: TGTGCCAGCAGTCCCACAGGGGTCGCTGAAGCTTTCTTT. This translates into CASSPTGVAEAFF.